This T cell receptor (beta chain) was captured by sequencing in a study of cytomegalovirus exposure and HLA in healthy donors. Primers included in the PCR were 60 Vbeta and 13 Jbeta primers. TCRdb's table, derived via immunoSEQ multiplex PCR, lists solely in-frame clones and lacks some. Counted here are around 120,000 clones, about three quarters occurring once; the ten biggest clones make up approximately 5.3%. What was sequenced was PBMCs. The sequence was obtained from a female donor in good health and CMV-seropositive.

Written as DNA, the CDR3 is TGTGCTAGTGGTTTGTACAGGGGCGCGAACACCGGGGAGCTGTTTTTT. Amino acids: CASGLYRGANTGELFF. This chain uses TRBV12-5 with TRBJ2-2; TRBD1 matches at 7 bases. The V gene's germline CDR1 is LGHNT and CDR2 FRNRAP. The J segment lost 0 bases and the V segment lost 2 bases, leaving 3 bases of the junction unmatched. The CDR3 loop spans 16 amino acids.